These T cell receptor beta chains were read from a single sample in a study of T cells in Graves' hyperthyroidism and ophthalmopathy. TCRdb re-analysed the multiplex PCR reads in MiXCR, keeping a single row per CDR3 protein. Of about 150,000 distinct CDR3 sequences detected, roughly a fifth appear once; the ten largest clones hold more than 60%. Sequences were obtained from blood. These TCRs come from a woman aged 50 to 65 with Graves' hyperthyroidism that later progressed to Graves' ophthalmopathy. The CDR3 runs from the conserved cysteine through the conserved F or W.

>TRBV30|TRBJ2-1
CAWSEPGLAGVVEQFF
>TRBV2|TRBJ2-2
CASSLQGQSVTGELFF
>TRBV20-1|TRBJ2-7
CSARVPGGLAAGEQYF
>TRBV28|TRBJ2-4
CASSFRAGLAKNIQYF
>TRBV12-3/TRBV12-4|.
CASSYRTGSTDTQHF
>TRBV7-3|TRBJ2-1
CASSPTSGSYNEQFF
>TRBV30|TRBJ2-5
CALEYGRSGRAGETQYF
>TRBV15|TRBJ1-6
CATQDRWDSPLHF
>TRBV20-1|TRBJ2-7
CSARTSGSPYEQYF
>TRBV4-2|TRBJ2-3
CASSQGSGRDTDTQYF
>TRBV6-1|TRBJ2-1
CASSSRTGTGGFGQFF
>TRBV7-2|TRBJ2-3
CANQGGTDTQYF
>TRBV11-1|TRBJ2-2
CASSQGLAQGGTGELFF
>TRBV27|TRBJ1-1
CASSIGTGGNTEAFF
>TRBV5-1|TRBJ1-1
CASSPGTANTEAFF
>TRBV9|TRBJ1-5
CASSRDWNQPQHF
>TRBV20-1|TRBJ1-1
CSASLNRGRDRGKLFF
>TRBV2|TRBJ1-3
CASSESWLRPSGNTIYF
>TRBV15|TRBJ2-1
CASRGVGGNNEQFF
>TRBV24-1|TRBJ2-1
CATSDILYPSYNEQFF
>TRBV2|TRBJ2-7
CASIAGVKNEQYF
>TRBV12-3/TRBV12-4|TRBJ2-5
CASSLPFGGTETQYF
>TRBV15|TRBJ1-1
CATSRKKGGNTEAFF
>TRBV5-4|TRBJ2-5
CASRRTSGEETQYF
>TRBV24-1|TRBJ2-3
CATSDFPKRRATDTQYF
>TRBV7-9|TRBJ2-1
CASSPPGGGLFNEQFF
>TRBV20-1|TRBJ1-2
CSARRLGSGYGYTF
>TRBV28|TRBJ2-7
CASSLSLPQGYEQYF
>TRBV12-3/TRBV12-4|TRBJ2-4
CASRKTGSGNIQYF
>TRBV20-1|TRBJ2-2
CSARDWGGTANTGELFF
>TRBV6-1|TRBJ2-1
CASSEALWGGGGSGYNEQFF
>TRBV5-1|TRBJ1-1
CASSRSAGLGTNTEAFF
>TRBV29-1|TRBJ2-7
CSVEIRTGSYEQYF
>TRBV6-1|TRBJ2-7
CASSAPGGAGTYEQYF
>TRBV6-1|TRBJ2-7
CASREAKTEEQYF
>TRBV2|TRBJ1-4
CASGDSSNEKLFF
>TRBV20-1|TRBJ1-1
CSADHLGAFF
>TRBV7-9|TRBJ2-5
CASSSWGRANQETQYF
>TRBV6-9|TRBJ2-2
CASSYSTGELFF
>TRBV7-2|TRBJ2-4
CASSLGGGSKNIQYF
>TRBV5-5|TRBJ2-3
CASSFRHRTDTQYF
>TRBV10-3|TRBJ2-1
CAISDDGSNSYNEQFF
>TRBV6-1|TRBJ2-3
CASSPPTRDTQYF
>TRBV10-2|TRBJ2-7
CASGGLAPYEQYF